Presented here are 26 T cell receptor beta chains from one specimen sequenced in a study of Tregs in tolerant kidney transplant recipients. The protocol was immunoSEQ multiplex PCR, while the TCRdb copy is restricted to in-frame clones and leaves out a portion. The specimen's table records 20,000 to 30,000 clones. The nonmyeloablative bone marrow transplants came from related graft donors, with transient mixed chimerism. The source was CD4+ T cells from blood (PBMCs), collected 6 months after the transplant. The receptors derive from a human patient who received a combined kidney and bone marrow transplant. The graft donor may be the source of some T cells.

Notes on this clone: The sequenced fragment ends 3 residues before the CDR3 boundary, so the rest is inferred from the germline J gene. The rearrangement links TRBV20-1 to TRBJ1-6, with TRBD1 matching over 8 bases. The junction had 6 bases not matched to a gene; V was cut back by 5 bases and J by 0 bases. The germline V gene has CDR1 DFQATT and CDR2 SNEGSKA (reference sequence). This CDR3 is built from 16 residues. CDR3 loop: CSASGQDSSYNSPLHF. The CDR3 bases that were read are TGCAGTGCTTCGGGACAGGATAGCTCCTATAATTCACCC.

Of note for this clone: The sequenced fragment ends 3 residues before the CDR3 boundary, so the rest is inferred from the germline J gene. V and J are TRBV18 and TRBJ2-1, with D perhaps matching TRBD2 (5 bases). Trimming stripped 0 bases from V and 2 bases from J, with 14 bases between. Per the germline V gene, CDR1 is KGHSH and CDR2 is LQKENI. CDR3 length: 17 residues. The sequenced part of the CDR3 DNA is TGTGCCAGCTCACCACCGCGGGCGCGCAGCCCCTACAATGAG. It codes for CASSPPRARSPYNE. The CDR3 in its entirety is CASSPPRARSPYNEQFF.

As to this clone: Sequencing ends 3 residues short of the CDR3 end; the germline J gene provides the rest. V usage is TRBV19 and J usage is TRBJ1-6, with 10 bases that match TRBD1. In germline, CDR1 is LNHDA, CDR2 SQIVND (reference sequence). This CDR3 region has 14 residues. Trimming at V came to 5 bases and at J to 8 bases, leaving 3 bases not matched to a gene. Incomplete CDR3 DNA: TGTGCCAGTAGTTCCGGACAGGGGGATTCACCC. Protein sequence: CASSSGQGDSP. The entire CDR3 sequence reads CASSSGQGDSPLHF.

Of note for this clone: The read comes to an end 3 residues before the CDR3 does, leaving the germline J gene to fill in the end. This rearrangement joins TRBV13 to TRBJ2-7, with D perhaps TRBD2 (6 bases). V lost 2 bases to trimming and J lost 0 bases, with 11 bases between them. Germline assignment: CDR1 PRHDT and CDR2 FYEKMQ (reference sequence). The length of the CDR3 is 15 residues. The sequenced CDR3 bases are TGTGCCAGCAGCTTAAAAGCGGGTAGCTCCTACGAG. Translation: CASSLKAGSSYE. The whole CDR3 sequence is CASSLKAGSSYEQYF. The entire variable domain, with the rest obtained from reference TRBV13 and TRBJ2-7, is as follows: AAGVIQSPRHLIKEKRETATLKCYPIPRHDTVYWYQQGPGQDPQFLISFYEKMQSDKGSIPDRFSAQQFSDYHSELNMSSLELGDSALYFCASSLKAGSSYEQYFGPGTRLTVT.

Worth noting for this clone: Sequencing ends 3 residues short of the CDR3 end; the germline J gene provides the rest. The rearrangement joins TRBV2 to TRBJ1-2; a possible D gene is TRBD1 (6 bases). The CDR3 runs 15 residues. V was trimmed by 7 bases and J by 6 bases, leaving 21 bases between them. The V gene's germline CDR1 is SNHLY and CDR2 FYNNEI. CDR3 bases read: TGTGCCAGCACCTCGAGAGGGGGGGCCAGGGATGGC. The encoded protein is CASTSRGGARDG. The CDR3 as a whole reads CASTSRGGARDGYTF.

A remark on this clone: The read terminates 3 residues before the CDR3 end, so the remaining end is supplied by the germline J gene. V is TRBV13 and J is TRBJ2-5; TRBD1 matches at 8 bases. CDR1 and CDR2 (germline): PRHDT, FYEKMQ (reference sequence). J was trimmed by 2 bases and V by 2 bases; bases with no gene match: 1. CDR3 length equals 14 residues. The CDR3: CASSLTGGQETQYF. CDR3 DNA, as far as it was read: TGTGCCAGCAGCTTAACAGGGGGGCAAGAGACC.

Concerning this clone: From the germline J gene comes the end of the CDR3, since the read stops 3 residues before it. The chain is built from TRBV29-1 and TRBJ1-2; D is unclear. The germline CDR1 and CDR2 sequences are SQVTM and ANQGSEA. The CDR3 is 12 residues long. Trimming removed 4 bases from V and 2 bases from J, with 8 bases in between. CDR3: CSVASGNYGYTF. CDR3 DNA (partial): TGCAGCGTTGCAAGCGGGAACTATGGC.

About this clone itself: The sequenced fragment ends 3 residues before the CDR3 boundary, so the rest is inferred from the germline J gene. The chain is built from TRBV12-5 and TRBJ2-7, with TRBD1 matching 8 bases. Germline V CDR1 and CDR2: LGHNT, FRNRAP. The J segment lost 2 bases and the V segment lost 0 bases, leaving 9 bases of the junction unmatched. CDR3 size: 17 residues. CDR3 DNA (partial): TGTGCTAGTGGTTTGGTAGTAGTAGGACAGGGAGCCTACGAG. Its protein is CASGLVVVGQGAYE. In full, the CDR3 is CASGLVVVGQGAYEQYF.

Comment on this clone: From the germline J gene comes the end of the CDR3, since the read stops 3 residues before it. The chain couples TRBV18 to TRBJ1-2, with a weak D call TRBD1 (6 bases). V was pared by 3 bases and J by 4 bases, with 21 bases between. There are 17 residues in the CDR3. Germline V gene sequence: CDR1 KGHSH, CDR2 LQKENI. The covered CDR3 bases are TGTGCCAGCTCACCGATGGGGCTATCACAGGGAACCTATGGC. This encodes CASSPMGLSQGTYG. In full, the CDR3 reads CASSPMGLSQGTYGYTF.

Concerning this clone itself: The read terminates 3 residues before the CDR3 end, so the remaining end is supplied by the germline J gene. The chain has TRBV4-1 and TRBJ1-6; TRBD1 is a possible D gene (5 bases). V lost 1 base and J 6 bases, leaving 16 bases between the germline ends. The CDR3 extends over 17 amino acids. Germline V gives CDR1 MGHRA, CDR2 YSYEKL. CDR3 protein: CASSQGRGREVNSPLHF. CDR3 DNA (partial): TGCGCCAGCAGCCAAGGCCGAGGCAGGGAGGTTAATTCACCC.

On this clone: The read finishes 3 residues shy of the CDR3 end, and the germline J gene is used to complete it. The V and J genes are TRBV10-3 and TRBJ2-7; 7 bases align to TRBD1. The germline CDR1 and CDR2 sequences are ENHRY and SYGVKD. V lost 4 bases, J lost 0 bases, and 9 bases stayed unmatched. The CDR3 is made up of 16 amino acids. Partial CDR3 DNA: TGTGCCATCAGTGGTTGGGGACAGCTAAGCTCCTACGAG. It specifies CAISGWGQLSSYE. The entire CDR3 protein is CAISGWGQLSSYEQYF.

This chain's CDR3 is CASTLLGDEQFF. The DNA read from the CDR3 is TGTGCCAGCACCCTTCTAGGAGATGAG. The rearrangement uses TRBV6-2 or TRBV6-3 and TRBJ2-1, with D uncertain. The CDR3 is cut off 3 residues early in the read; its end comes from the germline J gene. Germline loops: CDR1 MNHEY, CDR2 SVGEGT. The CDR3 runs to 12 residues. Deletions cut 7 bases from V and 8 bases from J, with 12 bases between.

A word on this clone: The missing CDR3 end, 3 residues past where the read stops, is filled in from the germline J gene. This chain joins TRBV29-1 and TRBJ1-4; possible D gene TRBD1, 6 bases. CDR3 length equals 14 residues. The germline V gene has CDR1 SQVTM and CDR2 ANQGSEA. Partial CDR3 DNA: TGCAGTACGCGGGGGGACACTTCGAATGAAAAA. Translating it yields CSTRGDTSNEK. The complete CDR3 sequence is CSTRGDTSNEKLFF.

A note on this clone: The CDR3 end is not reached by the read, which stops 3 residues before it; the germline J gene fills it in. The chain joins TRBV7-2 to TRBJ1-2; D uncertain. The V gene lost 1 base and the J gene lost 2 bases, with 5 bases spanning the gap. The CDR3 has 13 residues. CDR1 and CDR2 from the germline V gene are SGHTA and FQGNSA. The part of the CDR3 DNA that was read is TGTGCCAGCAGCTTAGGACAAAACTATGGC. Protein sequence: CASSLGQNYG. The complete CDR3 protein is CASSLGQNYGYTF.

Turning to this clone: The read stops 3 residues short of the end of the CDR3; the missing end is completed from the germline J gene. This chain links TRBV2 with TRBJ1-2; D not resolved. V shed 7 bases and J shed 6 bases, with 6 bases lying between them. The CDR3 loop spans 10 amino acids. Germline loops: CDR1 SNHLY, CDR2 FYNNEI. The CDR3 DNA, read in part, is TGTGCCAGCATCTTTAATGGC. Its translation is CASIFNG. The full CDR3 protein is CASIFNGYTF.

The sequenced CDR3 bases are TGTGCCAGCAGTTTACCCCGGGGACAGTGGTACGAG. It codes for CASSLPRGQWYE. The complete CDR3 sequence is CASSLPRGQWYEQYF. The chain carries TRBV28 and TRBJ2-7; TRBD1 agrees at 7 bases. Read sequence stops 3 residues before the CDR3 end, and the germline J gene provides the missing end. The CDR3 totals 15 residues. Per the germline V gene, CDR1 is MDHEN and CDR2 is SYDVKM. V lost 2 bases and J lost 4; bases outside the gene matches: 8.

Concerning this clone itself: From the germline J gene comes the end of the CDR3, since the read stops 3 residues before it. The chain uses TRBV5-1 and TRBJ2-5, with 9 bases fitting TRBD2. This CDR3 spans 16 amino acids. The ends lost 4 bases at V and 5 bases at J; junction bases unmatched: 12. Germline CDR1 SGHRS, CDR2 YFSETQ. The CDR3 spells CASSVEIGTSWETQYF. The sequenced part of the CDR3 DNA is TGCGCCAGCAGCGTTGAAATTGGGACTAGCTGGGAGACC.

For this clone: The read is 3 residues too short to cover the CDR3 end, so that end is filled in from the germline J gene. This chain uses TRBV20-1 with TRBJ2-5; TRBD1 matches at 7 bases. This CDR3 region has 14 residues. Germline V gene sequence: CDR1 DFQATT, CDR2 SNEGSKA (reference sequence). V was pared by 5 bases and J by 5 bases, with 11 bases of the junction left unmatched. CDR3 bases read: TGCAGTGCTCCCGAGACAGGGTTCGGGGAGACC. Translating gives CSAPETGFGET. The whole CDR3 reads CSAPETGFGETQYF.

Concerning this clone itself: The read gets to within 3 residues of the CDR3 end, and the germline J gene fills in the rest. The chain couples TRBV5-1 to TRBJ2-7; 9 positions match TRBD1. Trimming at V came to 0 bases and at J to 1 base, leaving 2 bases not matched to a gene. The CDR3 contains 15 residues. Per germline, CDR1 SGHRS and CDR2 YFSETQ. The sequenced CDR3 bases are TGCGCCAGCAGCTTGGCCGGGACAGGGTCCTACGAG. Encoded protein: CASSLAGTGSYE. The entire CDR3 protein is CASSLAGTGSYEQYF.

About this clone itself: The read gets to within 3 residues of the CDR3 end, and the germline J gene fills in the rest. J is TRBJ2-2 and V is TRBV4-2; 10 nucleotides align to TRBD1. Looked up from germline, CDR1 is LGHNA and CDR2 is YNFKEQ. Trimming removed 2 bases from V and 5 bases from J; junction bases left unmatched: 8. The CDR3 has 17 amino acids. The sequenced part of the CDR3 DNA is TGTGCCAGCAGCCAAAGGACAGGGGGAGAACGGACCGGGGAG. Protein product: CASSQRTGGERTGE. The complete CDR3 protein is CASSQRTGGERTGELFF.

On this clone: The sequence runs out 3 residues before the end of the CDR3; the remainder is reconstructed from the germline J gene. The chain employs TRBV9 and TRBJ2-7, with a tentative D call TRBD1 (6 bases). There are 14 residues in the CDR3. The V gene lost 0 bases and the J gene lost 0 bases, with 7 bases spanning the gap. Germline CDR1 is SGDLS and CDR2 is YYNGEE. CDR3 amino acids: CASSVGGRSYEQYF. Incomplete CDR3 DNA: TGTGCCAGCAGCGTAGGGGGGCGCTCCTACGAG.

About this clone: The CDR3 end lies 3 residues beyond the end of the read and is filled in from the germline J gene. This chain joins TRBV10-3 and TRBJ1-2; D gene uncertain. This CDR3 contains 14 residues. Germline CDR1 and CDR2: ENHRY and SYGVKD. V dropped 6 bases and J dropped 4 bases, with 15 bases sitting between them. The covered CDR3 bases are TGTGCCATCAGCCCTTGGTCCCAAGGCTATGGC. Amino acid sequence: CAISPWSQGYG. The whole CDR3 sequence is CAISPWSQGYGYTF.

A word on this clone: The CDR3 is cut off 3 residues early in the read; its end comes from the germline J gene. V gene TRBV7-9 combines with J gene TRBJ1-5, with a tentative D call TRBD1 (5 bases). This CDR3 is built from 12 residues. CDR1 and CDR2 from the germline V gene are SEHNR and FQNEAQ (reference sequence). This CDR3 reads CASSLPDSPQHF. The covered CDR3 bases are TGTGCCAGCAGCTTACCCGACAGCCCC.

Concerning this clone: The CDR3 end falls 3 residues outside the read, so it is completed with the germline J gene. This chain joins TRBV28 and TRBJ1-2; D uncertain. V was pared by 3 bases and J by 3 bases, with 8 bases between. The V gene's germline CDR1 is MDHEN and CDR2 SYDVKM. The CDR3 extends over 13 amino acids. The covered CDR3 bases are TGTGCCAGCAGTTTGGTAGGGTACTATGGC. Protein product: CASSLVGYYG. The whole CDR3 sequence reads CASSLVGYYGYTF.

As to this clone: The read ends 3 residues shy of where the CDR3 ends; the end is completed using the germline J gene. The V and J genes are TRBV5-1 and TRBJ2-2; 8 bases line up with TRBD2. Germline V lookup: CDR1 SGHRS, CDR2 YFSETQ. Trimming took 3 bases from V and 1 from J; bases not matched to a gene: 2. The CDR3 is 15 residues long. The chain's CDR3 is CASSSGGGNTGELFF. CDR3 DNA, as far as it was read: TGCGCCAGCAGCTCGGGAGGGGGGAACACCGGGGAG.

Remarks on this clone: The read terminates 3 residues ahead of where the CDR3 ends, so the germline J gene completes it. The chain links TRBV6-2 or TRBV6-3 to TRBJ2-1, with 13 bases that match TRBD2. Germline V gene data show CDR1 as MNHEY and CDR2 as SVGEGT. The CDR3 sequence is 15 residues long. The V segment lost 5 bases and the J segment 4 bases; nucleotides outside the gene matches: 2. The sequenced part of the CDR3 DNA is TGTGCCAGCAGTATACTAGCGGGAGGGTACAATGAG. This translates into CASSILAGGYNE. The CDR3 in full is CASSILAGGYNEQFF.